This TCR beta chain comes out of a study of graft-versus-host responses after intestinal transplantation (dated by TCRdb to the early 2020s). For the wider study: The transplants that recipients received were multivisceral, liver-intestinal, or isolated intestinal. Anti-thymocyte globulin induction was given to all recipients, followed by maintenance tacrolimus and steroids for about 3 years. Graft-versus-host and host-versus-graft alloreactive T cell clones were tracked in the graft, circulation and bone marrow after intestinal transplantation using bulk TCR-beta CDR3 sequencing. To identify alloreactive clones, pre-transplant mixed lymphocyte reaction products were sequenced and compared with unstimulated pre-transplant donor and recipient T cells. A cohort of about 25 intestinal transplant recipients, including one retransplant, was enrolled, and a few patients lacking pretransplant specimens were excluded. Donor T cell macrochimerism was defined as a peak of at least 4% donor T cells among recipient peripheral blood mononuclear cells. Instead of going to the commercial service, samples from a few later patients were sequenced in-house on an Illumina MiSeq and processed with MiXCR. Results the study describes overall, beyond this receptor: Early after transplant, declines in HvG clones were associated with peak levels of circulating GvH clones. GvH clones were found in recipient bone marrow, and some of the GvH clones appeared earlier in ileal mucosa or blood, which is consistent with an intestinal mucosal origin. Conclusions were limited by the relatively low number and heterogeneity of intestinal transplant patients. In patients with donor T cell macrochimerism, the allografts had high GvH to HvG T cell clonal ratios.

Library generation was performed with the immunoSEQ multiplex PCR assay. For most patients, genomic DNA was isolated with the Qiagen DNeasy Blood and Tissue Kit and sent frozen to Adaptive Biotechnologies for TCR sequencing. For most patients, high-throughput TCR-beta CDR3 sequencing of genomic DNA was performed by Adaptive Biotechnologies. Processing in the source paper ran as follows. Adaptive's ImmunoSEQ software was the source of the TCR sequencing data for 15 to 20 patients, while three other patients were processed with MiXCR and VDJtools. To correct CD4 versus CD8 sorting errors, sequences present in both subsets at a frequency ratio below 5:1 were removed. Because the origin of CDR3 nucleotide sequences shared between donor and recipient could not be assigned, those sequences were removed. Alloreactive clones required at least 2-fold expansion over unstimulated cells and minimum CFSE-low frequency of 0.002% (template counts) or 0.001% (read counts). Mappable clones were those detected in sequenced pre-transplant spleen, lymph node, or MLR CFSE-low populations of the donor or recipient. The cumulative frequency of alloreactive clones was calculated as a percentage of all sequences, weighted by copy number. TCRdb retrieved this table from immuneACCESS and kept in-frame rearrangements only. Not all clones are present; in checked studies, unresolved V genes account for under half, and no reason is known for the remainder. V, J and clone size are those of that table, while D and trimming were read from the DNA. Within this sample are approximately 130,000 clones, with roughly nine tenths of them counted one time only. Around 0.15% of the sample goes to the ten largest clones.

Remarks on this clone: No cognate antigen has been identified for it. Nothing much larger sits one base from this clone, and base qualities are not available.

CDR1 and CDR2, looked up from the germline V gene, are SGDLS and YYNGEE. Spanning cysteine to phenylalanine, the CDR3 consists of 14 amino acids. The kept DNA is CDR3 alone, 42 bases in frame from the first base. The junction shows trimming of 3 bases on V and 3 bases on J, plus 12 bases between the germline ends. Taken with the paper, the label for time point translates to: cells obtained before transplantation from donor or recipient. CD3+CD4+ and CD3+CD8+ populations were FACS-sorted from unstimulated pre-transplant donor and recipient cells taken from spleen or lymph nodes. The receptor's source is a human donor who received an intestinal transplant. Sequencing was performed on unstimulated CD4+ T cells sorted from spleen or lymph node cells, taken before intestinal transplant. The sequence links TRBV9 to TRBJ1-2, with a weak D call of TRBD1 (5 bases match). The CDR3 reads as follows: CASSGQVGHYGYTF. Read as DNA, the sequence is TGTGCCAGCAGCGGACAAGTGGGGCACTATGGCTACACCTTC.